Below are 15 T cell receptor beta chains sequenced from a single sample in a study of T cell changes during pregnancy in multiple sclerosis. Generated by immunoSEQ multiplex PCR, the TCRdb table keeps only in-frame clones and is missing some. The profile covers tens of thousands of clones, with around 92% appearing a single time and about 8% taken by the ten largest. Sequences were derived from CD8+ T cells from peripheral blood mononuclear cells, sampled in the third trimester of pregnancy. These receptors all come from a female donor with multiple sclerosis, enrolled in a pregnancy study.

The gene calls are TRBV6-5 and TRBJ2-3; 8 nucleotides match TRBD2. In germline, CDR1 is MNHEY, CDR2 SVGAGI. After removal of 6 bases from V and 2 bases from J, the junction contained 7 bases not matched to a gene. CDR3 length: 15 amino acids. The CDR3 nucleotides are TGTGCCAGCAGCCCGGGGGGGGGAACCACAGATACGCAGTATTTT. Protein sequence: CASSPGGGTTDTQYF.

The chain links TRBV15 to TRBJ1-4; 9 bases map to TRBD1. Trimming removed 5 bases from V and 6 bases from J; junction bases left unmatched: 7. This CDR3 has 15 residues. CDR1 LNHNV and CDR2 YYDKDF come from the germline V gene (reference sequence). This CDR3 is CATSGGGTGHEKLFF. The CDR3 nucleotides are TGTGCCACCAGCGGCGGGGGGACAGGGCATGAAAAACTGTTTTTT.

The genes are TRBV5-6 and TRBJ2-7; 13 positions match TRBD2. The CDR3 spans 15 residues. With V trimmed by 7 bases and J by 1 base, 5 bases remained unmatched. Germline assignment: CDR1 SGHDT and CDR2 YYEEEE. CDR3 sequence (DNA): TGTGCCAGCTCCGAACTAGCGGGGGGGTCCTACGAGCAGTACTTC. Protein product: CASSELAGGSYEQYF.

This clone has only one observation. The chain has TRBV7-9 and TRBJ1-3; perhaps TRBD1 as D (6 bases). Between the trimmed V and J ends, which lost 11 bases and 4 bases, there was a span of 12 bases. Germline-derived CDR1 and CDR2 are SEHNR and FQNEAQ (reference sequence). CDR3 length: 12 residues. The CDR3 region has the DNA TGTGCCGGGGGGGCTGCCGGAAACACCATATATTTT. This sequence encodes CAGGAAGNTIYF.

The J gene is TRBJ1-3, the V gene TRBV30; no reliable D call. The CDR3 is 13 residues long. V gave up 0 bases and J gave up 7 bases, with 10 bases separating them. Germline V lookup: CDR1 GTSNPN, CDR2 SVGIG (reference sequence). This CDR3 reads CAWSVDHGNTIYF. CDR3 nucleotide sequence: TGTGCCTGGAGTGTAGATCACGGGAACACCATATATTTT.

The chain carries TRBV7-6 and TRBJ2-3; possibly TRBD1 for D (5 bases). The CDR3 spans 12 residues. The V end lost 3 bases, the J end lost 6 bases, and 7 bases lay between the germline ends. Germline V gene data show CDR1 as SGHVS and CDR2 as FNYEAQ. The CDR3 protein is CASSFDSDTQYF. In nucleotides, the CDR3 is TGTGCCAGCAGCTTTGACAGCGATACGCAGTATTTT.

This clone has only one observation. The DNA for the CDR3 is TGTGCCAGCAGTGGGACAGGGGACAATCAGCCCCAGCATTTT. As protein: CASSGTGDNQPQHF. The J gene is TRBJ1-5, the V gene TRBV2; TRBD1 matches at 9 bases. After removal of 4 bases from V and 3 bases from J, the junction contained 1 base not matched to a gene. The CDR3 covers 14 residues. The germline V gene has CDR1 SNHLY and CDR2 FYNNEI.

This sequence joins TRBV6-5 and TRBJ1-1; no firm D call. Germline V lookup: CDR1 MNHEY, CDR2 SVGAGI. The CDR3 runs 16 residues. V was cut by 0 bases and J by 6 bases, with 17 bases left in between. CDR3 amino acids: CASSYSGPGSFSEAFF. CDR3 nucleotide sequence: TGTGCCAGCAGTTACTCAGGACCTGGGAGTTTCTCTGAAGCTTTCTTT.

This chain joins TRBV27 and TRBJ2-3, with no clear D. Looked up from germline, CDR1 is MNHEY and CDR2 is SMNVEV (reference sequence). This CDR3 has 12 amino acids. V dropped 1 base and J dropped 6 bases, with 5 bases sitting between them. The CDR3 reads CASSLYGDTQYF. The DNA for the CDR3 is TGTGCCAGCAGTTTATACGGGGATACGCAGTATTTT.

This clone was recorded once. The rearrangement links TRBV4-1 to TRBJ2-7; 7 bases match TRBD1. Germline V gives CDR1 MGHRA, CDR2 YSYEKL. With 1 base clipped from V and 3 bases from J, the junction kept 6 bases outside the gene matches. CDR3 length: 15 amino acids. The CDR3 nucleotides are TGCGCCAGCAGCCAAGTAGCAGGGGGTAGCTACGAGCAGTACTTC. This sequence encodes CASSQVAGGSYEQYF.

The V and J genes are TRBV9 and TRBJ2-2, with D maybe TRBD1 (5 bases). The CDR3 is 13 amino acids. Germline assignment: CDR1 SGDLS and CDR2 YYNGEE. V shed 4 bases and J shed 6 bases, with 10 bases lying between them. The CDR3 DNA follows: TGTGCCAGCAGCCCCTTAGGGGCCGGGGAGCTGTTTTTT. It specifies CASSPLGAGELFF.

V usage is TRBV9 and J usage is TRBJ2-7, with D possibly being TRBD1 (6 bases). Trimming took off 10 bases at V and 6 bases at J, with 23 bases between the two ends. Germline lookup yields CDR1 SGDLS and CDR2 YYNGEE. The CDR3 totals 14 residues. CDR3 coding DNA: TGTGCCCAAAAACCGGGCAGGGGACGCGGCGAGCAGTACTTC. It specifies CAQKPGRGRGEQYF.

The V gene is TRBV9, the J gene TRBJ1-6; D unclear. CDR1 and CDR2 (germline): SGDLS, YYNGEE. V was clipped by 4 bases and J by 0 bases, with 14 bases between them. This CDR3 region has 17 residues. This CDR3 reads CASSLSAASSYNSPLHF. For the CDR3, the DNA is TGTGCCAGCAGCCTCTCCGCAGCGAGCTCCTATAATTCACCCCTCCACTTT.

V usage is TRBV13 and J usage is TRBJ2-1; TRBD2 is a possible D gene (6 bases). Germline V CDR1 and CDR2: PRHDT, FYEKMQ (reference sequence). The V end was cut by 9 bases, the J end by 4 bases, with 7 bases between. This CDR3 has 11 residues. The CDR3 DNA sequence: TGTGCCAGTGGACTATACAATGAGCAGTTCTTC. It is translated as CASGLYNEQFF. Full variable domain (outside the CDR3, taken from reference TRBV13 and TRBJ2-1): AAGVIQSPRHLIKEKRETATLKCYPIPRHDTVYWYQQGPGQDPQFLISFYEKMQSDKGSIPDRFSAQQFSDYHSELNMSSLELGDSALYFCASGLYNEQFFGPGTRLTVL.

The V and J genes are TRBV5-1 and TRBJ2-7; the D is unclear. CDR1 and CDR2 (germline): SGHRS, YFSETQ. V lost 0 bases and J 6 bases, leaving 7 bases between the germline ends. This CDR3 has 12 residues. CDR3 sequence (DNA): TGCGCCAGCAGCTTGGATAGTTCCGAGCAGTACTTC. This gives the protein CASSLDSSEQYF. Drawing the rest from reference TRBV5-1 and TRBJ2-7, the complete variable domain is KAGVTQTPRYLIKTRGQQVTLSCSPISGHRSVSWYQQTPGQGLQFLFEYFSETQRNKGNFPGRFSGRQFSNSRSEMNVSTLELGDSALYLCASSLDSSEQYFGPGTRLTVT.